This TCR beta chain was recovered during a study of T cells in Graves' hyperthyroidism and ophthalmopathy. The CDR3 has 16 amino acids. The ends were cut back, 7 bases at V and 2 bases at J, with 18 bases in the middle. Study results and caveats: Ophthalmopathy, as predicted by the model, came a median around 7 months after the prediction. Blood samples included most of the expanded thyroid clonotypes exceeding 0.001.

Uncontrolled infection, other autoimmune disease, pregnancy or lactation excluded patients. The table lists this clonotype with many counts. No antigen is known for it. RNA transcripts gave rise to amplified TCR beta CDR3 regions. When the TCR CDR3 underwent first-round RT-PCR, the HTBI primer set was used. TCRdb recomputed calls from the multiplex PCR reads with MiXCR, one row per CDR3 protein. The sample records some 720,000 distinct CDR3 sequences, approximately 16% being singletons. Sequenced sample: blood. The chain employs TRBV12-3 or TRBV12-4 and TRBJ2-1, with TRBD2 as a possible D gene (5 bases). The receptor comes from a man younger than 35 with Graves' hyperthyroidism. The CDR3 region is CASNRRGGVAYNEQFF. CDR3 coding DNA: TGTGCCAGCAACCGGCGAGGAGGAGTTGCCTACAATGAGCAGTTCTTC.